The present T cell receptor (beta chain) was sequenced within a study of technical replicates of blood from several donors. Germline loops: CDR1 SGHRS, CDR2 YFSETQ. V dropped 2 bases and J dropped 5; count of bases not matched to a gene: 6. The CDR3 loop spans 16 amino acids. Data came from immunoSEQ multiplex PCR; TCRdb stores just in-frame clones and leaves some out. Altogether around 97,000 clones are present, around 96% being singletons, with the ten largest covering roughly 0.33%. V and J are TRBV5-1 and TRBJ2-1; 11 nucleotides agree with TRBD2. The sample was T cells isolated from PBMCs. This TCR derives from a human donor in good health. DNA of the CDR3: TGCGCCAGCAGCTTCACTAGCGGGAGAGGGGACAATGAGCAGTTCTTC. This codes for CASSFTSGRGDNEQFF.